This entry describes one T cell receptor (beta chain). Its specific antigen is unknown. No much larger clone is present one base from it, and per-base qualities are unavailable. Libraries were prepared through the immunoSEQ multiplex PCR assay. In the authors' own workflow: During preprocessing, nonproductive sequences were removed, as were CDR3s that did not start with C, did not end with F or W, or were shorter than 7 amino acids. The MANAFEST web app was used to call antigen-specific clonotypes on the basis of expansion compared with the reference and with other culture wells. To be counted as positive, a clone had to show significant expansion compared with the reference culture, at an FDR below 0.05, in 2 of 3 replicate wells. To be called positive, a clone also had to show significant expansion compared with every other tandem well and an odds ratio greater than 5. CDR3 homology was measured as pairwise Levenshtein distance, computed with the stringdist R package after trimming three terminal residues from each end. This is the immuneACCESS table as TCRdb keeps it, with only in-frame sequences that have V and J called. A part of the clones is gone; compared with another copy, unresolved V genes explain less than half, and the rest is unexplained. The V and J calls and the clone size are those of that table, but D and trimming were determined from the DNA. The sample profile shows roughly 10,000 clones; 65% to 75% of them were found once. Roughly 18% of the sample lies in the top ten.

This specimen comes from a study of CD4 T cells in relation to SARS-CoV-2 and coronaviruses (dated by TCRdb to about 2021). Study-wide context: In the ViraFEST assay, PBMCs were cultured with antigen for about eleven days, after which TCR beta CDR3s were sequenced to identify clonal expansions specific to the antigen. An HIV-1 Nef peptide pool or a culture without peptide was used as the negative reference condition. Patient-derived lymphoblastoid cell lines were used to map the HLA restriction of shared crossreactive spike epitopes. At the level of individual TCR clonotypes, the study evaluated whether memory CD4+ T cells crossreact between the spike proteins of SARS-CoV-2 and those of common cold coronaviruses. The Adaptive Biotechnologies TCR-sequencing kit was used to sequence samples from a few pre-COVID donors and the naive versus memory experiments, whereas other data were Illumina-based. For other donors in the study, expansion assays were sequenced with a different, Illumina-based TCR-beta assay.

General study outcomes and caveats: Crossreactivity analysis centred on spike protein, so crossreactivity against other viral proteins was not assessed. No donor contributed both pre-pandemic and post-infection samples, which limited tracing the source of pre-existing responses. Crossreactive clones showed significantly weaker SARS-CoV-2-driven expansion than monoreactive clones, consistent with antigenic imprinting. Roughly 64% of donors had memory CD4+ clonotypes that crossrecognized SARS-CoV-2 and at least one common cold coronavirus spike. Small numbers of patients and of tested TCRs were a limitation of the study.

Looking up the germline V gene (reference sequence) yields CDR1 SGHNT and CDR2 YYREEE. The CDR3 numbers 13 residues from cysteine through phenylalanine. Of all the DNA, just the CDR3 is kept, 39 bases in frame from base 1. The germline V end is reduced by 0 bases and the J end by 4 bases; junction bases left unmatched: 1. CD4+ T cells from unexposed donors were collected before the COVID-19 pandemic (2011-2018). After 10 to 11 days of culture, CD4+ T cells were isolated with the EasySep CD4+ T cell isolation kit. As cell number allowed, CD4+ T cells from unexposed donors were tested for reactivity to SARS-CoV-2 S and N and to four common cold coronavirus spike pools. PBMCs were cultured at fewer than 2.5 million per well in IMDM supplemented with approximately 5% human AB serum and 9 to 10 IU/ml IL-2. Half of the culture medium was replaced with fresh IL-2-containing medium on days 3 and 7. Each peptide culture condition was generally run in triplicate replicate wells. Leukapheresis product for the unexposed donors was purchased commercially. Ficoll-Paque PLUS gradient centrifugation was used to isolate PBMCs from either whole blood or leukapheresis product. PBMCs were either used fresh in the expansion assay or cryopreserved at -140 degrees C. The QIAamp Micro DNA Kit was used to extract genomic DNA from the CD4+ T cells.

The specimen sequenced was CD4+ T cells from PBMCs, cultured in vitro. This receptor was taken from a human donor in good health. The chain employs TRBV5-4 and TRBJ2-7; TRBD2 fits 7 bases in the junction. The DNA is TGTGCCAGCAGCTTGGGGGGGGGTTACGAGCAGTACTTC. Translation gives CASSLGGGYEQYF. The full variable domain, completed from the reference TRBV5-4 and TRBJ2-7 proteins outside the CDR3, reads ETGVTQSPTHLIKTRGQQVTLRCSSQSGHNTVSWYQQALGQGPQFIFQYYREEENGRGNFPPRFSGLQFPNYSSELNVNALELDDSALYLCASSLGGGYEQYFGPGTRLTVT.